This is a list of T cell receptor beta chains from one sample in a study of blood T cells in healthy people across ages. TCRdb reprocessed the 5' RACE reads via MiXCR and lists one record per CDR3 protein. The sample records about 900,000 distinct CDR3 sequences, around 49% being singletons. The sample comprised blood. Receptors were obtained from a young man in good health. Both conserved end residues are trimmed from each CDR3. D genes are given only for firm matches.

v_call	d_call	j_call	cdr3_aa
TRBV10-3	-	TRBJ2-7	AISPPGTAYEQY
TRBV7-2	-	TRBJ2-5	ASSSNSGGLETQY
TRBV4-3	TRBD2	TRBJ2-3	ASSQAGGGATDTQY
TRBV6-5	TRBD1	TRBJ2-7	ASSQESTGVYEQY
TRBV4-1	-	TRBJ2-2	ASSQLGGEPGELF
TRBV4-3	-	TRBJ2-1	ARVGSYNEQF
TRBV5-1	TRBD1	TRBJ1-1	ASSPSPLTGATEAF
TRBV29-1	-	TRBJ2-3	SVEAQGGSTDTQY
TRBV6-2/TRBV6-3	TRBD1	TRBJ1-1	ASRSRTGVAEAF
TRBV29-1	-	TRBJ2-5	SGDSGSGETQY
TRBV4-1	-	TRBJ1-1	ASSQDLGIMNTEAF
TRBV5-4	-	TRBJ2-5	ASSRDVGETQY
TRBV7-9	-	TRBJ1-1	ASSLRAFEAF
TRBV28	-	TRBJ1-5	ASSLDSPYQPQH
TRBV4-2	-	-	ASSLDQRGNEQY
TRBV29-1	-	-	SGKGGSSYNEQY
TRBV7-2	TRBD2	-	ASSLVRGGNNEQY
TRBV6-1	-	TRBJ1-5	ASIGSRNQPQH
TRBV7-3	-	TRBJ1-2	ASSSGDVSWGGYT
TRBV9	-	TRBJ2-3	ASSVLSLTDTQY
TRBV4-2	-	TRBJ2-5	ASSQEDQQETQY
TRBV5-6	TRBD2	TRBJ2-1	ASSPGLAPNNERF
TRBV11-2	TRBD1	TRBJ2-7	ASSWTRDRLPYEQY
TRBV7-2	-	TRBJ2-7	ASSPYQAYEQY
TRBV29-1	-	TRBJ2-4	SVALLEQNIQY
TRBV15	TRBD2	TRBJ2-7	ATSVRLAGEYEQY
TRBV4-1	-	TRBJ2-3	ASSPEGTADTQY
TRBV28	TRBD2	TRBJ2-2	ASTVSGGVTGELF
TRBV25-1	TRBD1	TRBJ2-7	ASSETGGSSYEQY
TRBV6-5	TRBD1	TRBJ1-2	ASSYYRGSNYGYT
TRBV7-2	-	TRBJ2-3	ASSLAEFFGGPSTDTQY
TRBV11-3	-	TRBJ2-7	ASSIRNEQY
TRBV2	TRBD1	TRBJ2-7	ASSPGQGFSEQY
TRBV20-1	TRBD2	TRBJ2-7	SADSGLAGGTKPYEQY
TRBV7-8	TRBD2	TRBJ2-2	ASSFGTSGGSYTGELF
TRBV3-1	-	TRBJ1-1	ASSQAAGRTEAF
TRBV9	-	TRBJ2-5	ASSVEPAETQY
TRBV20-1	-	TRBJ1-3	SARTLHTIY
TRBV4-1	TRBD1	TRBJ2-4	ASSQERLGTGGLVKNIQY
TRBV12-3/TRBV12-4	-	TRBJ1-5	ASSVQGEGQPQH
TRBV6-2/TRBV6-3	TRBD2	TRBJ2-3	ASSSTRTSGNLGGADTQY
TRBV20-1	-	TRBJ1-1	SARGGGLGTF
TRBV6-2/TRBV6-3	-	TRBJ2-7	ASSNGDRGTYEQY
TRBV3-1	-	TRBJ1-1	ASSHAQTNTEAF
TRBV7-8	-	TRBJ2-7	ASSGSWGYYEQY
TRBV27	-	TRBJ1-1	ASSLMSGTTMNTEAF
TRBV2	-	TRBJ1-2	ASSETTAATGYT
TRBV5-1	-	TRBJ2-7	ASNPGVGVSYEQY
TRBV11-2	TRBD2	-	ASSLASGESYEQY
TRBV7-2	TRBD1	TRBJ2-4	ASSPGTGSMNIQY
TRBV27	-	TRBJ1-6	ASNMGGNSPLH
TRBV6-1	TRBD1	TRBJ2-3	ASTTDRANTQY
TRBV28	TRBD2	TRBJ2-5	ASNQPGLAEETQY
TRBV10-3	TRBD2	TRBJ2-4	AISEAGRENIQY
TRBV20-1	-	TRBJ2-3	SARAGLADTQY
TRBV2	-	TRBJ2-3	ASRPGTQGTDTQY
TRBV6-2/TRBV6-3	-	TRBJ2-7	ASSYTQLAAVYEQY
TRBV29-1	-	TRBJ1-1	SLRWGRTEAF